The T cell receptor beta chain under discussion was sequenced for a study of regulatory T cells in long-lasting Graves disease. Study conclusions and caveats: Persistent disease samples used TRBV28, TRBJ1-2 and TRBJ2-5 preferentially.

Time point noted: persistent/refractory GD, antithyroid drugs over 5 years with positive TRAb. Making the TCR library involved RNA that had been extracted from PBMCs. With regard to this clonotype: Its matching antigen is unknown.

Germline V gene lookup returns CDR1 SEHNR and CDR2 FQNEAQ (reference sequence). V shed 4 bases, J shed 7 bases, and the junction held 4 bases outside the gene matches. This CDR3 comprises 15 residues. TCR beta libraries were built with iRepertoire HTBI primers and Arm-PCR of CDR3 regions. Under the authors' procedure: Identification across samples found about 65 TRBV and about 15 TRBJ segments. TCRdb itself ran the multiplex PCR reads through MiXCR, one entry per CDR3 protein. TCRdb, rather than the study authors, made the V and J calls. The sample lists some 430,000 distinct CDR3 sequences; roughly 21% were seen once.

This TCR came from a female donor with Graves disease. The source was peripheral blood mononuclear cells (PBMCs), collected when the disease was refractory, from a patient treated with antithyroid drugs. V and J are TRBV7-9 and TRBJ1-6; 10 bases are a match to TRBD1. The CDR3 loop is CASSSQDRGNSPLHF. The CDR3 coding sequence is TGTGCCAGCAGCTCCCAGGACAGGGGGAATTCACCCCTCCACTTT.